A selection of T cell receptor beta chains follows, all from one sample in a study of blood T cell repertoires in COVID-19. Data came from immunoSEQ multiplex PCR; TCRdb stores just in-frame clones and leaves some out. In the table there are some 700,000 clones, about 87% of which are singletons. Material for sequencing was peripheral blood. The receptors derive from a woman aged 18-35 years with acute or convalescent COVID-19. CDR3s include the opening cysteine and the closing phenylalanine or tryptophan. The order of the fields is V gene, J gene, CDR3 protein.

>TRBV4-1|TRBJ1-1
CASSLGQIGRWWVGAFF
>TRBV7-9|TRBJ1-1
CASSLAGHTTEAFF
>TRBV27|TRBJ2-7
CASSLGPAYEQYF
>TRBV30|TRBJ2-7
CAWSPKGGPDFYEQYF
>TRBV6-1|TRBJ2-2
CASSEMGAGRAGELFF
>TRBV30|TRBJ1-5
CAWSLVGQNQPQHF
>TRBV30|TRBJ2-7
CACRRGSSYEQYF
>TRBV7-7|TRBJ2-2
CASSASGGNTGELFF
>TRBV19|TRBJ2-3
CASTGISGGALTDTQYF
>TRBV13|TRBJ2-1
CASSLGRGVYNEQFF
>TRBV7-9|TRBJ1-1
CASSPDPRGADSQGTEAFF
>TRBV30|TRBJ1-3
CAWETGGGNTIYF
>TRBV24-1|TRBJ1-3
CATSDLEGEGIYF
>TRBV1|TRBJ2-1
CTSSHRSSGGEPNEQFF
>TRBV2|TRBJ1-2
CASSYGTGHGYTF
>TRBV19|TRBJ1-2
CASNQGTPFGYTF
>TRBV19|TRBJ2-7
CASSIEDNYEQYF
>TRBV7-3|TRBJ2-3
CASSSGTGGLTDTQYF
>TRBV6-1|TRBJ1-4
CASSAGWDNEKLFF
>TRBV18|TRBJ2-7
CASSAQSTSYEQYF
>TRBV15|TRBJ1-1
CATSRKKQGLNTEAFF
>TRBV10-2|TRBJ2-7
CASSSSGTAFREQYF
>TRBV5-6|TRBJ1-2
CASSAGQGMGYTF